This T cell receptor (beta chain) was sequenced during a study of blood T cell repertoires in COVID-19. As originally analysed: Researchers report that nucleated cell counts were estimated from reference gene primer amplification. The data were produced by immunoSEQ multiplex PCR, yet TCRdb's version contains in-frame clones alone and is incomplete. V and J calls and clone size are given by that table; D and trimming were obtained from the DNA. The profile shows 150,000 to 200,000 clones, roughly 83% of them singletons. The CDR3 has 14 residues. The V end lost 4 bases, the J end lost 7 bases, and 14 bases lay between the germline ends. The germline V gene has CDR1 MNHNY and CDR2 SVGAGI (reference sequence).

The sample was peripheral blood. This clonotype was sampled from a woman aged 55-70 years with acute or convalescent COVID-19. The chain carries TRBV6-6 and TRBJ2-1, with a tentative D call TRBD2 (5 bases). CDR3 DNA sequence: TGTGCCAGCAGTTCCCCCTTCCGGGGTAATGAGCAGTTCTTC. This sequence encodes CASSSPFRGNEQFF.